These 21 T cell receptor beta chains came from one sample sequenced in a study of shared clonotypes between healthy human individuals. Sequenced by immunoSEQ multiplex PCR; TCRdb stores in-frame clones only, minus some. Found here are millions of clones, roughly 95% of them singletons; the top ten hold under 0.15%. Material: naive CD4+ T cells sorted from blood. Noted subset: CD45RA+ positively selected. All receptors derive from a man between 18 and 35 years old in good health.

V gene TRBV4-1 combines with J gene TRBJ2-1; TRBD2 aligns across 8 bases. With 4 bases clipped from V and 10 bases from J, the junction kept 24 bases outside the gene matches. The CDR3 totals 19 residues. Germline CDR1 and CDR2: MGHRA and YSYEKL. The chain's CDR3 is CASSPTLQGSGTRVDEQFF. The CDR3 coding sequence is TGCGCCAGCAGCCCGACTCTCCAGGGCTCCGGGACTAGAGTGGACGAGCAGTTCTTC.

V gene TRBV18 combines with J gene TRBJ2-7; D perhaps matches TRBD2 (5 bases). V was cut by 0 bases and J by 4 bases, with 13 bases left in between. This CDR3 has 15 residues. The germline V gene has CDR1 KGHSH and CDR2 LQKENI. CDR3 sequence (DNA): TGTGCCAGCTCACCACCGGGAGTCAGGTTTTACGAGCAGTACTTC. It is translated as CASSPPGVRFYEQYF. Drawing the rest from reference TRBV18 and TRBJ2-7, the complete variable domain is NAGVMQNPRHLVRRRGQEARLRCSPMKGHSHVYWYRQLPEEGLKFMVYLQKENIIDESGMPKERFSAEFPKEGPSILRIQQVVRGDSAAYFCASSPPGVRFYEQYFGPGTRLTVT.

To note about this clone: The same CDR3 is also encoded by other DNA sequences in this sample. The chain couples TRBV7-2 to TRBJ2-1; D not resolved. In germline, CDR1 is SGHTA, CDR2 FQGNSA. V lost 3 bases, J lost 2 bases, and 5 bases lay in between. The CDR3 totals 13 residues. CDR3 DNA sequence: TGTGCCAGCAGCTTTGGTACCTACAATGAGCAGTTCTTC. Translated: CASSFGTYNEQFF.

About this clone: Other DNA sequences in the same sample also yield this CDR3. The gene calls are TRBV6-5 and TRBJ1-1; the D is unclear. The CDR3 runs 11 residues. In germline, CDR1 is MNHEY, CDR2 SVGAGI. The V and J ends lost 9 bases and 1 base respectively, with 6 bases between them. The CDR3, as DNA: TGTGCCAGTCGTCGGAACACTGAAGCTTTCTTT. Amino acids: CASRRNTEAFF.

V gene TRBV6-5 combines with J gene TRBJ2-2; D unresolved. The germline V and J ends were trimmed by 0 bases and 3 bases, with 11 bases remaining between them. The CDR3 totals 16 residues. The germline V gene encodes CDR1 MNHEY and CDR2 SVGAGI. CDR3 DNA: TGTGCCAGCAGTTACTCGACGTCTTCCTACACCGGGGAGCTGTTTTTT. It translates to CASSYSTSSYTGELFF.

The chain recombines TRBV28 with TRBJ2-3; TRBD2 is a possible D gene (7 bases). Germline assignment: CDR1 MDHEN and CDR2 SYDVKM. V lost 6 bases and J lost 7, with 11 bases in between. The CDR3 contains 12 residues. The CDR3 protein is CASRGGPNTQYF. Here the CDR3 DNA reads TGTGCCAGCAGGGGGGGGCCTAATACGCAGTATTTT.

This chain connects TRBV5-1 to TRBJ1-2; maybe TRBD1 (6 bases). Deletions cut 7 bases from V and 0 bases from J, with 16 bases between. The CDR3 consists of 15 residues. Germline CDR1 SGHRS, CDR2 YFSETQ. The CDR3, as DNA: TGCGCCAGCCATCACAGGGAAAGGCCTAACTATGGCTACACCTTC. This sequence encodes CASHHRERPNYGYTF.

V is TRBV18 and J is TRBJ2-6; 9 nucleotides agree with TRBD1. Germline trimming cut 2 bases from V and 0 bases from J; bases unmatched to any gene: 8. The germline V gene encodes CDR1 KGHSH and CDR2 LQKENI. This CDR3 is 19 amino acids long. The CDR3 is CASSPSRDRVFSGANVLTF. The CDR3 nucleotides are TGTGCCAGCTCACCATCACGGGACAGGGTATTCTCTGGGGCCAACGTCCTGACTTTC.

The chain is built from TRBV29-1 and TRBJ2-7; 11 nucleotides align to TRBD2. Germline lookup yields CDR1 SQVTM and CDR2 ANQGSEA. The CDR3 is 15 amino acids. The junction had 4 bases not matched to a gene; V was cut back by 1 base and J by 2 bases. The CDR3, as DNA: TGCAGCGTTGAAGGTGGACTAGCGGGTACCTACGAGCAGTACTTC. The encoded protein is CSVEGGLAGTYEQYF.

The chain is built from TRBV4-3 and TRBJ2-5, with D perhaps matching TRBD2 (6 bases). The CDR3 is 15 residues long. The V gene's germline CDR1 is LGHNA and CDR2 YSLEER. Deletions cut 4 bases from V and 4 bases from J, with 16 bases between. CDR3 nucleotides: TGCGCCAGCAGCCCCTCTCGCGGGAAAAGAGAGACCCAGTACTTC. This sequence encodes CASSPSRGKRETQYF.

This sequence joins TRBV10-2 and TRBJ1-1; D uncertain. Trimming shortened V by 9 bases and J by 1 base, and 12 bases separated the two germline ends. Germline CDR1 and CDR2: WSHSY and SAAADI. The CDR3 sequence is 13 residues long. The CDR3 region has the DNA TGCGCCAGTCACGGGTTGACGAACACTGAAGCTTTCTTT. Its translation is CASHGLTNTEAFF.

This chain uses TRBV27 with TRBJ2-1; no clear D. V lost 8 bases to trimming and J lost 3 bases, with 11 bases between them. The V gene's germline CDR1 is MNHEY and CDR2 SMNVEV (reference sequence). This CDR3 is built from 13 residues. This CDR3 reads CASRAPGYNEQFF. DNA of the CDR3: TGTGCCAGCCGGGCGCCGGGCTACAATGAGCAGTTCTTC.

The rearrangement uses TRBV10-3 and TRBJ2-2; D is uncertain. V lost 4 bases to trimming and J lost 2 bases, with 11 bases between them. The CDR3 length is 15 residues. CDR1 ENHRY and CDR2 SYGVKD come from the germline V gene. The CDR3 reads CAISVARINTGELFF. Written as DNA, the CDR3 is TGTGCCATCAGTGTGGCTAGAATTAACACCGGGGAGCTGTTTTTT.

The rearrangement joins TRBV11-2 to TRBJ1-2; tentatively, D is TRBD1 (5 bases). The CDR3 spans 14 residues. Trimming shortened V by 5 bases and J by 8 bases, and 18 bases separated the two germline ends. CDR1 and CDR2 from the germline V gene are SGHAT and FQNNGV. The CDR3 sequence: CASSLATGWGGYTF. The CDR3 nucleotides are TGTGCCAGCAGCCTAGCTACGGGCTGGGGCGGCTACACCTTC. Looking up the rest from reference TRBV11-2 and TRBJ1-2 gives the full variable domain: EAGVAQSPRYKIIEKRQSVAFWCNPISGHATLYWYQQILGQGPKLLIQFQNNGVVDDSQLPKDRFSAERLKGVDSTLKIQPAKLEDSAVYLCASSLATGWGGYTFGSGTRLTVV.

The chain joins TRBV28 to TRBJ2-6; 11 positions agree with TRBD1. CDR3 length: 16 amino acids. V lost 7 bases to trimming and J lost 2 bases; unmatched junction nucleotides: 4. Germline assignment: CDR1 MDHEN and CDR2 SYDVKM. CDR3: CASKRTGGTGANVLTF. CDR3 DNA sequence: TGTGCCAGCAAGAGGACAGGGGGCACTGGGGCCAACGTCCTGACTTTC.

V is TRBV18 and J is TRBJ1-4; TRBD1 aligns across 8 bases. The CDR3 length is 16 residues. The trim removed 0 bases at V and 0 bases at J, leaving 0 bases unmatched. Germline V gene sequence: CDR1 KGHSH, CDR2 LQKENI. CDR3 DNA: TGTGCCAGCTCACCACCGGGACAGGCAACTAATGAAAAACTGTTTTTT. Translated: CASSPPGQATNEKLFF.

About this clone: In the same sample, other DNA sequences code for this CDR3. V and J are TRBV30 and TRBJ1-5; D call uncertain. Germline V gene sequence: CDR1 GTSNPN, CDR2 SVGIG (reference sequence). The CDR3 has 12 residues. V was shortened by 1 base and J by 4 bases, with 5 bases between the two germline ends. In nucleotides, the CDR3 is TGTGCCTGGAGTGCCCCTAATCAGCCCCAGCATTTT. Residues: CAWSAPNQPQHF. The variable domain in full, completed from reference TRBV30 and TRBJ1-5, reads SQTIHQWPATLVQPVGSPLSLECTVEGTSNPNLYWYRQAAGRGLQLLFYSVGIGQISSEVPQNLSASRPQDRQFILSSKKLLLSDSGFYLCAWSAPNQPQHFGDGTRLSIL.

V usage is TRBV5-8 and J usage is TRBJ1-6; 7 nucleotides align to TRBD1. Germline V gene sequence: CDR1 SGHTS, CDR2 YDEGEE. With V trimmed by 5 bases and J by 14 bases, 13 bases remained unmatched. The CDR3 runs 14 residues. The CDR3 DNA reads as TGTGCCAGCAGTGTTAGGGGGCTAATACTGTCCCTCCACTTT. Its translation: CASSVRGLILSLHF.

V usage is TRBV2 and J usage is TRBJ2-7, with TRBD2 matching over 10 bases. Germline V lookup: CDR1 SNHLY, CDR2 FYNNEI. Trimming cost V 6 bases and J 6 bases; bases outside gene matches: 5. This CDR3 is built from 13 residues. CDR3 sequence reads: CASRPSGSPEQYF. The CDR3 DNA reads TGTGCCAGCAGGCCTAGCGGGAGCCCCGAGCAGTACTTC.

The chain recombines TRBV5-1 with TRBJ2-7; TRBD1 matches 11 bases. Trimming cost V 3 bases and J 3 bases; bases outside gene matches: 5. This CDR3 is built from 15 residues. Germline V gene lookup returns CDR1 SGHRS and CDR2 YFSETQ. Written as DNA, the CDR3 is TGCGCCAGCAGCTCCAGGGACAGGGGGTTCTACGAGCAGTACTTC. Protein sequence: CASSSRDRGFYEQYF.

The chain carries TRBV19 and TRBJ1-6; D is undetermined. Germline V lookup: CDR1 LNHDA, CDR2 SQIVND (reference sequence). The V end lost 3 bases, the J end lost 7 bases, and 10 bases lay between the germline ends. The CDR3 spans 14 residues. In DNA form, the CDR3 reads TGTGCCAGTAGTATGAGGGAGCAAAATTCACCCCTCCACTTT. This codes for CASSMREQNSPLHF.